The rows below give T cell receptor beta chains drawn from one sample of a study of blood T cell repertoires in COVID-19. The assay was immunoSEQ multiplex PCR, and TCRdb's table has in-frame clones only and misses some. The data contain approximately 20,000 clones, approximately 93% of them seen just once; the ten biggest clones take up about 4%. Sequencing was performed on peripheral blood. All receptors derive from a woman between 45 and 65 years old with active COVID-19. Both conserved end residues are part of each CDR3. A D gene is named only where the DNA matches it firmly. Not all rows give a size; the values are once, few, many and, for expanded clones, a class.

d_call | j_call | v_call | clone_size | cdr3_aa | cdr3_nt
TRBD2 | TRBJ2-1 | TRBV27 | . | CASSSYPGLAGAYNEQFF | TGTGCCAGCAGTTCCTACCCGGGACTAGCGGGGGCCTACAATGAGCAGTTCTTC
TRBD1 | TRBJ1-4 | TRBV6-5 | . | CASTLYRGVNEKLFF | TGTGCCAGCACCCTATACAGGGGGGTTAATGAAAAACTGTTTTTT
TRBD2 | TRBJ2-7 | TRBV29-1 | . | CSVMTSGTSYEQYF | TGCAGCGTGATGACTAGCGGGACCTCCTACGAGCAGTACTTC
. | TRBJ2-3 | TRBV7-3 | . | CASSLLRNTDTQYF | TGTGCCAGCAGCTTACTCAGGAACACAGATACGCAGTATTTT
. | TRBJ2-5 | TRBV28 | once | CAVLRAAQETQYF | TGTGCCGTCCTCAGGGCAGCACAAGAGACCCAGTACTTC
. | TRBJ2-6 | TRBV5-4 | . | CASSSPGSGANVLTF | TGTGCCAGCAGCTCACCAGGCTCTGGGGCCAACGTCCTGACTTTC
TRBD1 | TRBJ2-7 | TRBV5-1 | . | CASSSHPTGFDEQYF | TGCGCCAGCAGCTCCCACCCGACAGGGTTCGACGAGCAGTACTTC
. | TRBJ2-1 | TRBV29-1 | . | CSAPQARGEQFF | TGCAGCGCCCCTCAAGCCCGAGGTGAGCAGTTCTTC
TRBD1 | TRBJ1-2 | TRBV28 | . | CASTGGRDSYGYTF | TGTGCCAGCACTGGGGGTCGGGACAGCTATGGCTACACCTTC
. | TRBJ1-2 | TRBV5-6 | . | CASSPGGGGYGYTF | TGTGCCAGCAGCCCCGGGGGAGGGGGCTATGGCTACACCTTC
TRBD1 | TRBJ1-1 | TRBV7-9 | . | CASSLGTGLNTEAFF | TGTGCCAGCAGCTTAGGGACAGGGCTGAACACTGAAGCTTTCTTT
TRBD1 | TRBJ1-2 | TRBV5-1 | . | CASQSGTGVRGYTF | TGCGCCAGCCAAAGCGGGACAGGGGTTCGAGGCTACACCTTC
TRBD1 | TRBJ1-1 | TRBV5-4 | . | CASSTLQGSNTEAFF | TGTGCCAGCAGCACCCTACAGGGGTCGAACACTGAAGCTTTCTTT
. | TRBJ2-6 | TRBV7-9 | . | CASSSHSGANVLTF | TGTGCCAGCAGCTCCCATTCTGGGGCCAACGTCCTGACTTTC
TRBD1 | TRBJ2-7 | TRBV28 | . | CASTSGQGSYEQYF | TGTGCCAGCACTTCGGGACAGGGGTCCTACGAGCAGTACTTC
. | TRBJ1-2 | TRBV12-5 | . | CASGRQNHGYTF | TGTGCTAGTGGGAGACAGAATCATGGCTACACCTTC
. | TRBJ1-1 | TRBV19 | . | CASSFGQLNTEAFF | TGTGCCAGTAGTTTCGGACAGCTGAACACTGAAGCTTTCTTT
. | TRBJ2-1 | TRBV20-1 | . | CSASQGPTYNEQFF | TGCAGTGCTAGTCAGGGGCCAACCTACAATGAGCAGTTCTTC
. | TRBJ2-7 | TRBV25-1 | . | CASSESGPTYEQYF | TGTGCCAGCAGTGAAAGCGGGCCCACCTACGAGCAGTACTTC
TRBD1 | TRBJ2-3 | TRBV5-6 | . | CASSLVTGNADTQYF | TGTGCCAGCAGCTTGGTGACAGGGAATGCAGATACGCAGTATTTT
TRBD2 | TRBJ2-1 | TRBV5-4 | . | CASSSRAGTSPNEQFF | TGTGCCAGCAGCTCCCGGGCGGGGACTAGCCCAAATGAGCAGTTCTTC
. | TRBJ2-1 | TRBV7-9 | . | CASSSSTSPDEQFF | TGTGCCAGCAGCTCAAGTACTAGTCCCGATGAGCAGTTCTTC
. | TRBJ2-3 | TRBV29-1 | . | CSVAGTDTQYF | TGCAGCGTTGCAGGCACAGATACGCAGTATTTT
TRBD1 | TRBJ1-1 | TRBV28 | . | CAIGQANTEAFF | TGTGCCATAGGACAGGCGAACACTGAAGCTTTCTTT
TRBD2 | TRBJ2-3 | TRBV5-1 | . | CASSLAPSGGTDTQYF | TGCGCCAGCAGCTTGGCCCCTAGCGGAGGCACAGATACGCAGTATTTT
. | TRBJ2-5 | TRBV7-2 | once | CASSLVAQETQYF | TGTGCCAGCAGCTTAGTAGCCCAAGAGACCCAGTACTTC
TRBD1 | TRBJ1-4 | TRBV2 | once | CANSNPGQTNEKLFF | TGTGCCAACAGCAATCCGGGACAGACTAATGAAAAACTGTTTTTT
TRBD1 | TRBJ2-3 | TRBV18 | . | CASSEGTGDWSDTQYF | TGTGCCAGCTCGGAGGGGACAGGGGATTGGTCAGATACGCAGTATTTT
TRBD1 | TRBJ2-7 | TRBV5-8 | . | CASSYGQGVYEQYF | TGTGCCAGCAGCTATGGACAGGGAGTCTACGAGCAGTACTTC
. | TRBJ1-1 | TRBV5-4 | . | CASSLDGSTEAFF | TGTGCCAGCAGCCTGGACGGGAGCACTGAAGCTTTCTTT
TRBD2 | TRBJ2-3 | TRBV19 | . | CASTLAASSTDTQYF | TGTGCCAGTACTCTAGCGGCCTCTAGCACAGATACGCAGTATTTT
. | TRBJ1-1 | TRBV18 | . | CASSPERRTEAFF | TGTGCCAGCTCACCAGAGCGAAGGACTGAAGCTTTCTTT
TRBD1 | TRBJ1-1 | TRBV28 | . | CASRNQDRLNTEAFF | TGTGCCAGCAGAAACCAGGACAGGCTCAACACTGAAGCTTTCTTT
. | TRBJ2-1 | TRBV3-1/TRBV3-2 | . | CASSQDRAHEQFF | TGTGCCAGCAGCCAAGACAGGGCCCATGAGCAGTTCTTC
. | TRBJ1-1 | TRBV7-8 | . | CASSLRSDGLTF | TGTGCCAGCAGCTTAAGATCGGACGGACTCACCTTT
. | TRBJ1-5 | TRBV30 | . | CAWRGIGSNQPQHF | TGTGCCTGGCGGGGGATTGGGAGCAATCAGCCCCAGCATTTT
TRBD1 | TRBJ1-3 | TRBV7-9 | . | CASSFWDRGLGNTIYF | TGTGCCAGCAGCTTCTGGGACAGGGGGCTTGGAAACACCATATATTTT
. | TRBJ2-7 | TRBV25-1 | . | CASTGGTQATEQYF | TGTGCCAGCACCGGAGGGACCCAAGCGACCGAGCAGTACTTC
TRBD2 | TRBJ2-1 | TRBV7-9 | . | CASSLAGLAGPYNEQFF | TGTGCCAGCAGCTTAGCAGGACTAGCGGGACCCTACAATGAGCAGTTCTTC
TRBD1 | TRBJ2-7 | TRBV27 | . | CASSFVGQIYEQYF | TGTGCCAGCAGTTTCGTGGGACAGATATACGAGCAGTACTTC
. | TRBJ2-2 | TRBV6-5 | . | CASSYGQPGELFF | TGTGCCAGCAGTTACGGGCAGCCCGGGGAGCTGTTTTTT
TRBD1 | TRBJ1-2 | TRBV19 | . | CASRIGTGTNYGYTF | TGTGCCAGTAGGATCGGGACAGGCACTAACTATGGCTACACCTTC
. | TRBJ2-3 | TRBV6-5 | . | CASSYTYYTDTQYF | TGTGCCAGCAGTTACACCTATTACACAGATACGCAGTATTTT